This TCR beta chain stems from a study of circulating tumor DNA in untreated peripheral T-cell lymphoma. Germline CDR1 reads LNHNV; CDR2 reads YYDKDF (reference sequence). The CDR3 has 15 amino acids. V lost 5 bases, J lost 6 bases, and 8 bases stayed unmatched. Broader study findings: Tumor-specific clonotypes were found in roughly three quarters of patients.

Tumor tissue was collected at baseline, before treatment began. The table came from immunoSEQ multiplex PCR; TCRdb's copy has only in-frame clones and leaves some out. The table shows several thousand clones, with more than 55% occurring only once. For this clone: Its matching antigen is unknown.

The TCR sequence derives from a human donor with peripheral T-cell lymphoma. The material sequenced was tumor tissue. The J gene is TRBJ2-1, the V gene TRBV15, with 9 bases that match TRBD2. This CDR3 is CATSGAGGLGNEQFF. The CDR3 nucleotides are TGTGCCACCAGCGGAGCGGGAGGTCTGGGCAATGAGCAGTTCTTC.